These 18 T cell receptor beta chains were all obtained from the same sample, sequenced in a study of T cell changes during pregnancy in multiple sclerosis (dated by TCRdb to the late 2010s). Libraries came from the immunoSEQ multiplex PCR assay. Here the immuneACCESS table is served through TCRdb, limited to in-frame sequences with V and J called. Missing clones are a known gap in these copies; in checked studies unresolved V genes cover under half, and the rest lacks a known reason. The sample data list some 40,000 clones, and 80% to 95% of these were observed just once. The top ten clonotypes cover about 27% of the sample. This material consisted of CD8+ T cells from peripheral blood mononuclear cells, taken before pregnancy. These receptor sequences come from a female donor with multiple sclerosis, enrolled in a pregnancy study.

CDR3: CASSWGQNTEAFF. CDR3 sequence (DNA): TGTGCCAGCAGTTGGGGACAGAACACTGAAGCTTTCTTT. V and J are TRBV25-1 and TRBJ1-1; TRBD1 is a possible D gene (6 bases). The CDR3 totals 13 residues. CDR1 and CDR2 from the germline V gene are MGHDK and SYGVNS. The germline V and J ends were trimmed by 5 bases and 1 base, with 8 bases remaining between them.

This clone appeared a few times. V gene TRBV7-9 combines with J gene TRBJ2-3; 13 nucleotides line up with TRBD2. Germline lookup yields CDR1 SEHNR and CDR2 FQNEAQ (reference sequence). The CDR3 length is 16 residues. After removal of 6 bases from V and 6 bases from J, the junction contained 9 bases not matched to a gene. The CDR3 nucleotides are TGTGCCAGCAGACCTACTAGCGGGAGGGCTAGGGATACGCAGTATTTT. It specifies CASRPTSGRARDTQYF.

This clone was recorded only once. The chain carries TRBV9 and TRBJ2-1; TRBD2 might be the D (5 bases). Per the germline V gene, CDR1 is SGDLS and CDR2 is YYNGEE. V was cut by 4 bases and J by 0 bases, with 11 bases left in between. The CDR3 covers 15 residues. DNA of the CDR3: TGTGCCAGCAGCCCTCAGCGGAGCTCCTACAATGAGCAGTTCTTC. Translated: CASSPQRSSYNEQFF.

CDR3 in amino acids: CASSSTGAPGNTIYF. The CDR3 DNA is TGTGCCAGCAGCTCTACAGGGGCTCCTGGAAACACCATATATTTT. The V and J genes are TRBV9 and TRBJ1-3, with 7 bases fitting TRBD1. The CDR3 length is 15 residues. Germline assignment: CDR1 SGDLS and CDR2 YYNGEE. After removal of 4 bases from V and 2 bases from J, the junction contained 6 bases not matched to a gene.

CDR3 loop: CASSWDRGNYGYTF. The CDR3 bases are TGTGCCAGCAGTTGGGACAGGGGGAACTATGGCTACACCTTC. V usage is TRBV28 and J usage is TRBJ1-2, with 11 bases that match TRBD1. The V gene's germline CDR1 is MDHEN and CDR2 SYDVKM. V was pared by 4 bases and J by 2 bases, with 0 bases of the junction left unmatched. CDR3 length: 14 residues.

The chain recombines TRBV5-6 with TRBJ2-7; tentative D call: TRBD2 (5 bases). Germline V lookup: CDR1 SGHDT, CDR2 YYEEEE. The ends were cut back, 5 bases at V and 7 bases at J, with 16 bases in the middle. The CDR3 contains 13 residues. DNA of the CDR3: TGTGCCAGCAGGGAGGTGTCCTCCGGGGAGCAGTACTTC. It codes for CASREVSSGEQYF.

The V call is TRBV27, the J call TRBJ2-1; maybe TRBD1 (6 bases). V was cut by 7 bases and J by 9 bases, with 19 bases left in between. The CDR3 contains 14 residues. CDR1 MNHEY and CDR2 SMNVEV come from the germline V gene (reference sequence). CDR3 residues: CASKNTGIYGEQFF. Written as DNA, the CDR3 is TGTGCCAGCAAGAACACAGGGATTTACGGTGAGCAGTTCTTC.

The rearrangement links TRBV28 to TRBJ1-1; a weak D match, TRBD1 (6 bases). Trimming took off 3 bases at V and 11 bases at J, with 16 bases between the two ends. This CDR3 has 13 residues. From germline, CDR1 is MDHEN and CDR2 SYDVKM. CDR3 sequence: CASSLYRVKEAFF. The CDR3 DNA follows: TGTGCCAGCAGTTTGTACAGGGTTAAGGAGGCTTTCTTT.

The chain has TRBV6-1 and TRBJ2-3; 9 bases agree with TRBD1. The CDR3 contains 15 residues. Germline CDR1 and CDR2: MNHNS and SASEGT. After removal of 2 bases from V and 6 bases from J, the junction contained 6 bases not matched to a gene. CDR3 residues: CASSEKQGAADTQYF. CDR3 nucleotide sequence: TGTGCCAGCAGTGAAAAACAGGGGGCGGCCGATACGCAGTATTTT.

The chain couples TRBV4-1 to TRBJ2-7; TRBD2 matches 9 bases. Trimming at V came to 2 bases and at J to 6 bases, leaving 11 bases not matched to a gene. CDR1 and CDR2 (germline): MGHRA, YSYEKL. The CDR3 is 16 residues long. CDR3 region: CASSQKGLAGQSEQYF. For the CDR3, the DNA is TGCGCCAGCAGCCAAAAAGGCCTAGCGGGGCAGAGCGAGCAGTACTTC.

About this clone: This sample includes further DNA sequences coding for the same CDR3. This rearrangement joins TRBV9 to TRBJ2-2, with 7 positions matching TRBD2. V was clipped by 0 bases and J by 4 bases; unmatched bases: 3. The CDR3 loop spans 15 amino acids. CDR1 and CDR2 (germline): SGDLS, YYNGEE. In DNA, the CDR3 is TGTGCCAGCAGCGTAGAGCGGGGTTTCACCGGGGAGCTGTTTTTT. Its translation: CASSVERGFTGELFF.

The chain has TRBV11-2 and TRBJ2-3; TRBD2 is a possible D gene (5 bases). This CDR3 comprises 15 residues. Trimming took 2 bases from V and 0 from J, leaving 9 bases between them. Germline V gene lookup returns CDR1 SGHAT and CDR2 FQNNGV. This CDR3 reads CASSLYGGSTDTQYF. The CDR3, as DNA: TGTGCCAGCAGCTTATACGGCGGGAGCACAGATACGCAGTATTTT.

The J gene is TRBJ1-1, the V gene TRBV5-1; perhaps TRBD1 as D (6 bases). The V end was cut by 1 base, the J end by 4 bases, with 8 bases between. CDR3 size: 13 residues. Germline values: CDR1 SGHRS, CDR2 YFSETQ. The DNA of the CDR3 is TGCGCCAGCAGCTTGAAAGGGGGCACTGAAGCTTTCTTT. Protein product: CASSLKGGTEAFF.

The genes are TRBV2 and TRBJ2-5, with D possibly matching TRBD1 (5 bases). The CDR3 runs to 14 residues. The V and J ends lost 10 bases and 9 bases respectively, with 24 bases between them. The germline gives CDR1 SNHLY, CDR2 FYNNEI. The CDR3 reads CATTFPQGGRAQYF. CDR3 DNA sequence: TGTGCCACTACCTTCCCCCAGGGCGGTCGGGCCCAGTACTTC. The complete variable domain, with remaining parts taken from reference TRBV2 and TRBJ2-5, reads EPEVTQTPSHQVTQMGQEVILRCVPISNHLYFYWYRQILGQKVEFLVSFYNNEISEKSEIFDDQFSVERPDGSNFTLKIRSTKLEDSAMYFCATTFPQGGRAQYFGPGTRLLVL.

The V and J genes are TRBV2 and TRBJ2-7; TRBD1 might be the D (6 bases). V was pared by 10 bases and J by 3 bases, with 16 bases between. This CDR3 has 13 residues. CDR1 is SNHLY and CDR2 is FYNNEI in the germline V gene. In DNA form, the CDR3 reads TGTGCCACCTCCGGGACATTAGTCTACGAGCAGTACTTC. It is translated as CATSGTLVYEQYF.

The V gene is TRBV30, the J gene TRBJ2-2; 8 bases are a match to TRBD1. Trimming took 8 bases from V and 6 from J; bases not matched to a gene: 8. The germline CDR1 and CDR2 sequences are GTSNPN and SVGIG (reference sequence). The CDR3 spans 13 residues. The CDR3 is CAQQGVLSGELFF. The DNA of the CDR3 is TGTGCCCAACAGGGGGTCTTATCCGGGGAGCTGTTTTTT.

The CDR3 here is CASSLGGISEAFF. The CDR3 nucleotides are TGTGCCAGCAGTTTAGGCGGGATCTCTGAAGCTTTCTTT. This sequence joins TRBV28 and TRBJ1-1; unclear D gene. Trimming cost V 2 bases and J 6 bases, with 10 bases left between them. The CDR3 extends over 13 amino acids. The V gene's germline CDR1 is MDHEN and CDR2 SYDVKM.

The genes are TRBV7-9 and TRBJ2-5, with D maybe TRBD2 (6 bases). The CDR3 sequence is 16 residues long. Germline V gene sequence: CDR1 SEHNR, CDR2 FQNEAQ (reference sequence). V was trimmed by 2 bases and J by 1 base, leaving 14 bases between them. CDR3: CASSLIVAGLQETQYF. CDR3 nucleotides: TGTGCCAGCAGCTTAATTGTGGCGGGACTCCAAGAGACCCAGTACTTC.